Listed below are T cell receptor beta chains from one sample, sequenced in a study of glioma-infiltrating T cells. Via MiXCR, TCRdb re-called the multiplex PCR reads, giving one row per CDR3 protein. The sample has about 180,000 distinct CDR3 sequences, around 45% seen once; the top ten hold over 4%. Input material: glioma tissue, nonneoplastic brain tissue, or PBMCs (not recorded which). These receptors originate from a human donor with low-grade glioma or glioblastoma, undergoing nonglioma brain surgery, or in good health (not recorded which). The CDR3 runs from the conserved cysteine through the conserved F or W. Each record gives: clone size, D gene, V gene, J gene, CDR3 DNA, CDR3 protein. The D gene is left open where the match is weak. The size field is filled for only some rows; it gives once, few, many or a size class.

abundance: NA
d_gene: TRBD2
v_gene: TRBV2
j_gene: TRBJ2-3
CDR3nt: TGTGCCAGCACTCGACTAGCGGGAGTCCCAGATACGCAGTATTTT
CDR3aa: CASTRLAGVPDTQYF

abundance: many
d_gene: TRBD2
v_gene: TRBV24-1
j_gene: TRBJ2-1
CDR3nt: TGTGCCACCAGAGCGGGGCCGAGAGATGAGCAGTTCTTC
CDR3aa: CATRAGPRDEQFF

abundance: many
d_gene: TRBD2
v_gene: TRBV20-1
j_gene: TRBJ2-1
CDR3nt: TGCAGTGCTATAGGGACTAGCGGGTACTCCTACAATGAGCAGTTCTTC
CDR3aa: CSAIGTSGYSYNEQFF

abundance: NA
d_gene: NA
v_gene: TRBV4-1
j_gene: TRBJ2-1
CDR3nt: TGCGCCAGCAGCCAAGACTCTCCAAGAGGCTCAGGGATCAATGAGCAGTTCTTC
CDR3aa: CASSQDSPRGSGINEQFF

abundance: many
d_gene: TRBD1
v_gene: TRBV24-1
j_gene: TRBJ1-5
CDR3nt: TGTGCCACCACCGAGGACAGGGGCGCCCACGAAGGGCCCCAGCATTTT
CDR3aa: CATTEDRGAHEGPQHF

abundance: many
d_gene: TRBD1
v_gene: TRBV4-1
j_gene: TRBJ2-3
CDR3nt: TGCGCCAGCAGCCAAGAGGACAGGGCAGCAGATACGCAGTATTTT
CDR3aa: CASSQEDRAADTQYF

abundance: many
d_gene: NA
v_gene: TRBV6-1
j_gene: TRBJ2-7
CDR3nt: TGTGCCAGCAGTGAAGCGTCCGTACAGGTGGACTACGAGCAGTACTTC
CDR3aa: CASSEASVQVDYEQYF

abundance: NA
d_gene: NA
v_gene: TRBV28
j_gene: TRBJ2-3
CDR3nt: TGTGTTAGCAGACATTCAGGGCCCAGCGCAGATACGCAGTATTTT
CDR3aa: CVSRHSGPSADTQYF

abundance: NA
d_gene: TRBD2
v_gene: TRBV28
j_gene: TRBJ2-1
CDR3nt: TGTGCCAGCACCTCCTTCGGAGGTAGCGGGGCCTCCTACAATGAGCAGTTCTTC
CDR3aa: CASTSFGGSGASYNEQFF

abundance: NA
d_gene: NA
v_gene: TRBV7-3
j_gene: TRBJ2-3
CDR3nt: TGTGCCAGGAGCTTAAGACAGCTGGGAGATACGCAGTATTTT
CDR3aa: CARSLRQLGDTQYF

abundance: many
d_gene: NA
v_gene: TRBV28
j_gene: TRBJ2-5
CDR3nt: TGTGCCAGCAGGAACAGGTTCCAAGAGACCCAGTACTTC
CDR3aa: CASRNRFQETQYF

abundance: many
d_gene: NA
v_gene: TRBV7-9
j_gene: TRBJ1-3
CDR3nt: TGTGCCAGCACCTCCACGGCTATCTCTGGAAACACCATATATTTT
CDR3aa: CASTSTAISGNTIYF

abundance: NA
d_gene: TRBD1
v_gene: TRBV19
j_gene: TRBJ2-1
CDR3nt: TGTGCCAGTAGGAGGACAGGGAGCAGTGAGCAGTTCTTC
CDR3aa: CASRRTGSSEQFF

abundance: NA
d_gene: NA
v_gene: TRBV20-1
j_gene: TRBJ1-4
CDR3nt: TGCAGTGCTCCAAACCAGGCAACTAATGAAAAACTGTTTTTT
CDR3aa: CSAPNQATNEKLFF

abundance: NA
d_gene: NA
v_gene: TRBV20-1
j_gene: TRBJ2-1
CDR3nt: TGCAGTGCCCCCTTGGGGGCAGGGTTTAATGAGCAGTTCTTC
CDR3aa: CSAPLGAGFNEQFF

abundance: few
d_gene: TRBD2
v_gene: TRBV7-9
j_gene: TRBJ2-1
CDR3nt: TGTGCCAGCAGCGACCGGGACTATGGCGTGGGTGAGCAGTTCTTC
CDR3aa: CASSDRDYGVGEQFF

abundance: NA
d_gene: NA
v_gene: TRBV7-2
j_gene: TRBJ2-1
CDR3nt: TGTGCCAGCAGCTTACCGGCACTAGCCGCTAATGAGCAGCTCTTC
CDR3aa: CASSLPALAANEQLF

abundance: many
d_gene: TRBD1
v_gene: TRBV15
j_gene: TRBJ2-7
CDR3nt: TGTGCCACCAGCAGGACGACAGGGGGCGAGCAGTACTTC
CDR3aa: CATSRTTGGEQYF

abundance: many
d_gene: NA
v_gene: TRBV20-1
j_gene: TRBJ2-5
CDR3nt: TGCAGTGCTAGAGATCTCGGGCTAGCGCAAGAGACCCAGTACTTC
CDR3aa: CSARDLGLAQETQYF

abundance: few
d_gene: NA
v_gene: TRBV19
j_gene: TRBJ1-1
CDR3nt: TGTGCCAGTAGCCACCGGGACCGGAACACTGAAGCTTTCTTT
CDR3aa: CASSHRDRNTEAFF

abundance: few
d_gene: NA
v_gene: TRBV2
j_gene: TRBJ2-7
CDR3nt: TGTGCCAGCAGTGAGGGGAGCGGGTACGAGCAGTACTTC
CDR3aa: CASSEGSGYEQYF

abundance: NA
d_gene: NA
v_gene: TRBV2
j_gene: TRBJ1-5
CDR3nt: TGTGCCAGCAGAACGGCTCGGAGTCAGCCCAAGCATTTT
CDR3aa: CASRTARSQPKHF

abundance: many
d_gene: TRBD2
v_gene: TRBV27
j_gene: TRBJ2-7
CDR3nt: TGTGCCAGTAGTAGCGGGAGGAATATTTACGAGCAGTACTTC
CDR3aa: CASSSGRNIYEQYF

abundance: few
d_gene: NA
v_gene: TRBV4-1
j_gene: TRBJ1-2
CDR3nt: TGCGCCAGCAGCCAAGCCCAGGGTATTGGTGGCTACACCTTC
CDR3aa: CASSQAQGIGGYTF

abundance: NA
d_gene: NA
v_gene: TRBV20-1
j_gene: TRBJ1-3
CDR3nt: TGCAGTGCTAGGTCGGGGACCGTAAACACCATATATTTT
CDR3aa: CSARSGTVNTIYF

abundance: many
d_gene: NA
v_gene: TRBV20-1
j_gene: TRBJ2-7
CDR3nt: TGCAGTGCTTTTCTCCCGAGCTCCTACGAGCAGTACTTC
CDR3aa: CSAFLPSSYEQYF

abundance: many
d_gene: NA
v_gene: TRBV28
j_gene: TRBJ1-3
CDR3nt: TGTGCCAGCAGTTCCGGACGTCGCTCTGGAAACACCATATATTTT
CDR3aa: CASSSGRRSGNTIYF

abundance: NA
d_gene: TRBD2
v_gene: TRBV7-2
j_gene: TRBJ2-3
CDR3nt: TGTGCCAGCAGCGATACTAGCGGGAGGGATCCTGATACGCAGTATTTT
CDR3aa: CASSDTSGRDPDTQYF

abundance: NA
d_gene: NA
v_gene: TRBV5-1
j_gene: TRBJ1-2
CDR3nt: TGCGCCAGCAGCTTGGGGACCCAGTATGGCTACACCTTC
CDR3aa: CASSLGTQYGYTF

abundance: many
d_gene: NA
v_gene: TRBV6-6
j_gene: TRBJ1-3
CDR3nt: TGTGCCAGCAGTTACTCCGGGGCGGGAACCTCTGGAAACACCATATATTTT
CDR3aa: CASSYSGAGTSGNTIYF

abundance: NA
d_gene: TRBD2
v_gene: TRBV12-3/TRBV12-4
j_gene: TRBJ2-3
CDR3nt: TGTGCCAGCAGTTTTAGGTCTAGCGGGGGCACAGATACGCAGTATTTT
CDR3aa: CASSFRSSGGTDTQYF

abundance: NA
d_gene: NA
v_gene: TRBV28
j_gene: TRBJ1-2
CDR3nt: TGTGCCAGCAGCACCAGCGTACCGATTGGATACACCTTC
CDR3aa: CASSTSVPIGYTF

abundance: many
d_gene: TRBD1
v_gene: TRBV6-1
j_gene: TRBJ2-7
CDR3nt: TGTGCCAGCAGTTTTCGGACAGGGGGATACGAGCAGTACTTC
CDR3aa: CASSFRTGGYEQYF

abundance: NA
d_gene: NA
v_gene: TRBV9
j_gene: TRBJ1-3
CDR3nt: TGTGCCAGCAGCCCATACAGTACTACCACTGGAAACACCATATATTTT
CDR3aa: CASSPYSTTTGNTIYF

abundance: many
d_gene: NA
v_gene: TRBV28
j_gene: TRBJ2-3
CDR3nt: TGTGCCAGCAGTTTATCCGGGTTCCGCACAGATACGCAGTATTTT
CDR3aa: CASSLSGFRTDTQYF

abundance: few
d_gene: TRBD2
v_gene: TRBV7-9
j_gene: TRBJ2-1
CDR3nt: TGTGCCAGCAGCGCGGGACTAGCGCGGGCCAATGAGCAGTTCTTC
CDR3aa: CASSAGLARANEQFF

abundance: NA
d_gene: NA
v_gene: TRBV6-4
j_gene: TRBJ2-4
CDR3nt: TGTGCCAGTCAAAGTGAGGAAGCCAAAAACATTCAGTACTTC
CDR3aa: CASQSEEAKNIQYF

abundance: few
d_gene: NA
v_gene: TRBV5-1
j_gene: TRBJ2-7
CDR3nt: TGCGCCAGCAGCTTGTCATTAGGTGAGCAGTACTTC
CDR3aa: CASSLSLGEQYF

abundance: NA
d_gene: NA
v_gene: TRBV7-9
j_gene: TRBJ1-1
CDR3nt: TGTGCCAGCAGCCCTAGGACAGACCCAAGGAACACTGAAGCTTTCTTT
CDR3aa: CASSPRTDPRNTEAFF

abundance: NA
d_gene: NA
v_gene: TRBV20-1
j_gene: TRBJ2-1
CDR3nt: TGCAGTGCTAGAGTGAAACTGTTGAGGAATGTGCAGTTCTTC
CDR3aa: CSARVKLLRNVQFF

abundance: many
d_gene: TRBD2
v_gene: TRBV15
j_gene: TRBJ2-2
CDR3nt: TGTGCCACCAGCGAAGTAGCGGGAGGGTATCTGTTTTTT
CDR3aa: CATSEVAGGYLFF

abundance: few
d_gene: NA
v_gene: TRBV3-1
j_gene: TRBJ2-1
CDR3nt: TGTGCCAGCAGCCAAGAGAGCGGGCCAAACAATGAGCAGTTCTTC
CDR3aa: CASSQESGPNNEQFF

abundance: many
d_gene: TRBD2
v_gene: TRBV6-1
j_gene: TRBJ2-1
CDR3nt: TGTGCCAGCAGTGAAAGTCTAGCGGGCGTGTACAATGAGCAGTTCTTC
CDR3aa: CASSESLAGVYNEQFF

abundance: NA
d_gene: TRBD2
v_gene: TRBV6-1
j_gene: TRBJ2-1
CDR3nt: TGTGCCAGCAGTCGTAGCGGGAGGACCTACGATGAGCAGTTCTTC
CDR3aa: CASSRSGRTYDEQFF

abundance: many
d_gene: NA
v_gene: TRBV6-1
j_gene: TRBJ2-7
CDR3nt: TGTGCCAGCAGTGAAGGAGGAGCCTCCTACGAGCAGTACTTC
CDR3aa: CASSEGGASYEQYF

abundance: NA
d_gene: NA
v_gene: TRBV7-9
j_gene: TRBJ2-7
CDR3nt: TGTGCCAGCAGCCCACCCATTTCAGATTCCCTGACGTACTTC
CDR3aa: CASSPPISDSLTYF

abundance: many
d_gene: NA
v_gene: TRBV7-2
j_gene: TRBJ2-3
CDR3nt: TGTGCCAGCAGCTTTGGCACAGATACGCAGTATTTT
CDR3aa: CASSFGTDTQYF

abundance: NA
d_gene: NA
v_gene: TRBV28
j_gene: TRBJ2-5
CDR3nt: TGTGCCAGCAGTTCACTACAGCAAGATACCCAGTACTTC
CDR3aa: CASSSLQQDTQYF